The clone carrying this T cell receptor beta chain was picked up one time. No antigen is known for it. Germline CDR1 is MNHGY and CDR2 is SAAAGT. The CDR3 runs to 14 residues. V lost 6 bases to trimming and J lost 7 bases, with 13 bases between them. TCRdb reprocessed the reads with MiXCR, giving one entry per CDR3 protein. The sample includes 640,000 or so distinct CDR3 sequences, roughly 33% of them seen just once. This sample is drawn from a study of T cell repertoires in cytomegalovirus infection. Study in general: An indication of both CMV infection and matching HLA type came from public TCR beta signatures.

Study-level points and caveats: There were carriers of CMV plus the relevant HLA, and cumulative public TCR beta family frequency identified them.

This material consisted of cultured PBMCs, taken from culture after CMV antigen stimulation. V usage is TRBV6-8 and J usage is TRBJ1-6; D is unclear. This receptor was taken from a human donor in good health (CMV status not recorded). Some clones in this sample may be carry-over from other donors' samples. The CDR3 nucleotides read TGTGCCAGCAGCCCGGACGGAACGAATTCACCCCTCCACTTT. Residues: CASSPDGTNSPLHF.